These T cell receptor beta chains were read from a single sample in a study of cytomegalovirus exposure and HLA in healthy donors. Libraries were prepared by immunoSEQ multiplex PCR; TCRdb keeps only in-frame clonotypes and omits some of them. The table lists approximately 180,000 clones, 75% to 85% of them singletons. Specimen: PBMCs. These receptors originate from a woman between 18 and 29 years old in good health and CMV-seropositive. Each CDR3 is given with its conserved first and last residue. A D gene is named only where the DNA matches it firmly. A row's size may be missing; if present it is once, few, many or a size class.

CASSGRGGAPEKLFF	TGTGCCAGCAGTGGGCGAGGGGGCGCCCCTGAAAAACTGTTTTTT	TRBV2	TRBJ1-4	once	TRBD1	15
CASSTRTENIQYF	TGTGCCAGTAGTACCCGGACAGAAAACATTCAGTACTTC	TRBV19	TRBJ2-4	NA	NA	13
CASSFGGGFYEQYF	TGTGCCAGCAGTTTTGGTGGGGGCTTCTACGAGCAGTACTTC	TRBV27	TRBJ2-7	once	NA	14
CASSLGGQGGGYTF	TGTGCCAGCAGCTTAGGGGGTCAGGGTGGCGGCTACACCTTC	TRBV7-9	TRBJ1-2	NA	NA	14
CASSSGRGNEKLFF	TGTGCCAGCAGTTCCGGCAGAGGCAATGAAAAACTGTTTTTT	TRBV28	TRBJ1-4	once	NA	14
CASSRGTDGTGELFF	TGTGCCAGCAGCCGCGGGACAGACGGAACCGGGGAGCTGTTTTTT	TRBV7-9	TRBJ2-2	once	NA	15
CASTGSGLGNSPLHF	TGTGCCAGCACCGGTTCGGGATTGGGTAATTCACCCCTCCACTTT	TRBV9	TRBJ1-6	NA	NA	15
CASSLFSRGQGNTEAFF	TGCGCCAGCAGCTTGTTCTCTCGAGGACAGGGGAACACTGAAGCTTTCTTT	TRBV5-1	TRBJ1-1	NA	TRBD1	17
CASSLSRGYSYEQYF	TGTGCCAGCAGCTTATCTCGGGGATATTCCTACGAGCAGTACTTC	TRBV7-6	TRBJ2-7	NA	NA	15
CASSQSTGLPQAETQYF	TGCGCCAGCAGCCAATCGACGGGACTCCCCCAAGCGGAGACCCAGTACTTC	TRBV4-3	TRBJ2-5	NA	NA	17
CASSIRAGGYEQYF	TGTGCCAGTAGTATTCGGGCAGGGGGCTACGAGCAGTACTTC	TRBV19	TRBJ2-7	once	TRBD1	14
CASSPIRYTGELFF	TGCGCCAGCAGTCCGATACGGTATACCGGGGAGCTGTTTTTT	TRBV10-1	TRBJ2-2	NA	NA	14
CASSVRGNYGYTF	TGTGCCAGCAGCGTTAGAGGGAACTATGGCTACACCTTC	TRBV9	TRBJ1-2	NA	NA	13
CASSISGGPASEAFF	TGTGCCAGTAGTATATCCGGGGGGCCTGCTTCTGAAGCTTTCTTT	TRBV19	TRBJ1-1	NA	NA	15
CASSLLSQGGNGYTF	TGTGCCAGTAGTCTCCTATCGCAGGGAGGAAATGGCTACACCTTC	TRBV19	TRBJ1-2	NA	NA	15
CASSQTDRGYSPLHF	TGTGCCAGCAGCCAGACCGACAGGGGCTACTCACCCCTCCACTTT	TRBV7-9	TRBJ1-6	NA	TRBD1	15
CASSVTGSSYEQYF	TGTGCCAGTAGCGTAACAGGGAGCTCCTACGAGCAGTACTTC	TRBV19	TRBJ2-7	few	NA	14
CASSYSEAYNEQFF	TGTGCCAGCAGTTACTCGGAGGCATACAATGAGCAGTTCTTC	TRBV6-5	TRBJ2-1	NA	NA	14